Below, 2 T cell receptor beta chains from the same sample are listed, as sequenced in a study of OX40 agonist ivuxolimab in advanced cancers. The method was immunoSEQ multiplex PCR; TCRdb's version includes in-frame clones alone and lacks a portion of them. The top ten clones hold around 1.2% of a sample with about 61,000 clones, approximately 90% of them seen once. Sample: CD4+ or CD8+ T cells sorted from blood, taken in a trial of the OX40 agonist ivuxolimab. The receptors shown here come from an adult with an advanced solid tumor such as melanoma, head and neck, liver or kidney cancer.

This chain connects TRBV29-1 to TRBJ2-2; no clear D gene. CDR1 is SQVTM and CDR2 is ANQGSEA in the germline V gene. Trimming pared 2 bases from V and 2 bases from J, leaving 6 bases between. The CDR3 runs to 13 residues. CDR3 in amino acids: CSVERHNTGELFF. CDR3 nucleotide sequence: TGCAGCGTTGAAAGGCACAACACCGGGGAGCTGTTTTTT.

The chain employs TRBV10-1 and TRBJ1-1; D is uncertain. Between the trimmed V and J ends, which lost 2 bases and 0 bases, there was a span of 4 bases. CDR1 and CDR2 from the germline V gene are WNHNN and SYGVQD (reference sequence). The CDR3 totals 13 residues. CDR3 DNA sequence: TGCGCCAGCAGTGAGGGGATGAACACTGAAGCTTTCTTT. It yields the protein CASSEGMNTEAFF.